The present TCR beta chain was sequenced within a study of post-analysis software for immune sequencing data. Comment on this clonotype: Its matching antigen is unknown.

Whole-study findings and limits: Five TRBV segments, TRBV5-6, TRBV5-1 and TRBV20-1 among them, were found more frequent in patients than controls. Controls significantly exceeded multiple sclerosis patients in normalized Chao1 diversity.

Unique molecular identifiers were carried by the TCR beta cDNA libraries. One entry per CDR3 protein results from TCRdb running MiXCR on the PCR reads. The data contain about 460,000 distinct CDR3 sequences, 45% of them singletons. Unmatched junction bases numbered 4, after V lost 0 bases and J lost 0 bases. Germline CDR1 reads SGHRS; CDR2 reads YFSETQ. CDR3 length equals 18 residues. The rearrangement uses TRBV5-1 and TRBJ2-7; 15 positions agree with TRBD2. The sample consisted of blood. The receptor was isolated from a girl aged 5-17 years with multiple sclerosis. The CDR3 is CASSLGGTSGRTSYEQYF. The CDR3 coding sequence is TGCGCCAGCAGCTTGGGTGGGACTAGCGGGAGGACCTCCTACGAGCAGTACTTC.